This T cell receptor beta chain was captured by sequencing in a study of blood T cell repertoires in COVID-19. Methods used by the authors: Reference gene primers were amplified, and this amplification served to estimate nucleated cell counts. Some clones are missing from TCRdb's copy, which holds only in-frame ones; the method was immunoSEQ multiplex PCR. V and J calls plus clone size are reproduced from that table; the DNA served to infer D and trimming. The sample includes about 240,000 clones, around 83% of them seen just once. The sequence was obtained from a woman aged 18 to 35 with acute or convalescent COVID-19. Material for sequencing was peripheral blood.

The CDR3: CASSSGTPNRLIEQYF. CDR3 DNA sequence: TGTGCCAGCAGCTCCGGGACTCCAAATCGGTTGATCGAGCAGTACTTC. V gene TRBV7-2 combines with J gene TRBJ2-7; the D gene is possibly TRBD2 (6 bases). The CDR3 has 16 amino acids. Germline V gene sequence: CDR1 SGHTA, CDR2 FQGNSA. The V end was cut by 4 bases, the J end by 6 bases, with 22 bases between.